One and the same sample provided the 10 T cell receptor beta chains below, sequenced in a study of blood T cell repertoires in COVID-19. Generated by immunoSEQ multiplex PCR, the TCRdb table keeps only in-frame clones and is missing some. The table shows 30,000 to 45,000 clones, with around 85% occurring only once. Sequenced input: peripheral blood. Receptor source: a man in his 70s with acute or convalescent COVID-19.

This chain uses TRBV27 with TRBJ1-2, with 9 bases identical to TRBD1. Trimming at V came to 3 bases and at J to 8 bases, leaving 19 bases not matched to a gene. This CDR3 comprises 18 residues. The germline gives CDR1 MNHEY, CDR2 SMNVEV (reference sequence). The CDR3 sequence is CASSFNPPGQGERGGYTF. The CDR3 DNA is TGTGCCAGCAGTTTCAACCCCCCGGGACAGGGCGAAAGGGGCGGCTACACCTTC.

The rearrangement links TRBV19 to TRBJ1-5; D is undetermined. CDR1 is LNHDA and CDR2 is SQIVND in the germline V gene (reference sequence). The CDR3 totals 15 residues. The V end was cut by 1 base, the J end by 0 bases, with 7 bases between. The CDR3 loop reads CASSIVADSNQPQHF. In DNA, the CDR3 is TGTGCCAGTAGTATAGTGGCAGATAGCAATCAGCCCCAGCATTTT.

This chain joins TRBV7-9 and TRBJ1-4; TRBD1 matches 7 bases. Germline CDR1 and CDR2: SEHNR and FQNEAQ (reference sequence). V shed 5 bases and J 3 bases; nucleotides not matched to a gene: 12. The CDR3 is 17 amino acids. The CDR3 sequence: CASSARPRDSPNEKLFF. The CDR3 DNA is TGTGCCAGCAGCGCCCGCCCCCGGGACAGCCCTAATGAAAAACTGTTTTTT.

The chain uses TRBV6-5 and TRBJ2-5; possible D gene TRBD2, 7 bases. This CDR3 has 13 amino acids. Looked up from germline, CDR1 is MNHEY and CDR2 is SVGAGI. Deletions cut 7 bases from V and 4 bases from J, with 13 bases between. Written as DNA, the CDR3 is TGTGCCAGCACCAGAGGGGGGGGAGAGACCCAGTACTTC. It yields the protein CASTRGGGETQYF.

V usage is TRBV30 and J usage is TRBJ2-7, with 8 bases fitting TRBD2. V lost 2 bases and J lost 1; bases outside the gene matches: 7. This CDR3 has 15 residues. From germline, CDR1 is GTSNPN and CDR2 SVGIG (reference sequence). The chain's CDR3 is CAWSITSGPSYEQYF. As DNA, the CDR3 is TGTGCCTGGAGTATAACTAGCGGTCCTTCCTACGAGCAGTACTTC. The complete variable domain, with remaining parts taken from reference TRBV30 and TRBJ2-7, reads SQTIHQWPATLVQPVGSPLSLECTVEGTSNPNLYWYRQAAGRGLQLLFYSVGIGQISSEVPQNLSASRPQDRQFILSSKKLLLSDSGFYLCAWSITSGPSYEQYFGPGTRLTVT.

The chain carries TRBV9 and TRBJ2-1; 8 positions match TRBD2. This CDR3 region has 17 residues. The V and J ends lost 4 bases and 0 bases, in that order; junction bases with no gene match: 9. Germline lookup yields CDR1 SGDLS and CDR2 YYNGEE. The CDR3 sequence: CASSPRGGSSSYNEQFF. The CDR3 DNA follows: TGTGCCAGCAGCCCACGCGGGGGGTCGAGCTCCTACAATGAGCAGTTCTTC.

The chain is built from TRBV14 and TRBJ2-1, with 8 bases matching TRBD1. Germline V lookup: CDR1 SGHDN, CDR2 FVKESK. This CDR3 comprises 17 residues. V lost 5 bases to trimming and J lost 4 bases; unmatched junction nucleotides: 13. The CDR3 sequence: CASSKGTGTGRYNEQFF. As DNA, the CDR3 is TGTGCCAGCAGCAAAGGAACCGGGACAGGACGATACAATGAGCAGTTCTTC.

The chain employs TRBV25-1 and TRBJ1-6, with D possibly matching TRBD1 (6 bases). Germline V CDR1 and CDR2: MGHDK, SYGVNS. The CDR3 runs to 15 residues. Trimming cost V 3 bases and J 8 bases, with 14 bases left between them. CDR3 loop: CASSDTDRYYSPLHF. CDR3 nucleotides: TGTGCCAGCAGTGATACCGACAGGTATTATTCACCCCTCCACTTT. The variable domain in full, completed from reference TRBV25-1 and TRBJ1-6, reads EADIYQTPRYLVIGTGKKITLECSQTMGHDKMYWYQQDPGMELHLIHYSYGVNSTEKGDLSSESTVSRIRTEHFPLTLESARPSHTSQYLCASSDTDRYYSPLHFGNGTRLTVT.

The CDR3 is CASSLWGASTEAFF. The CDR3 region has the DNA TGTGCCAGCAGTTTATGGGGGGCGAGCACTGAAGCTTTCTTT. The rearrangement uses TRBV28 and TRBJ1-1, with D tentatively TRBD1 (6 bases). Trimming stripped 0 bases from V and 4 bases from J, with 9 bases between. The CDR3 is 14 amino acids. Per germline, CDR1 MDHEN and CDR2 SYDVKM.

The V gene is TRBV6-5, the J gene TRBJ1-5; no reliable D call. This CDR3 comprises 14 residues. Trimming cost V 4 bases and J 0 bases, with 7 bases left between them. The germline V gene has CDR1 MNHEY and CDR2 SVGAGI. The CDR3 loop is CASSFLYSNQPQHF. CDR3 DNA: TGTGCCAGCAGTTTCCTTTATAGCAATCAGCCCCAGCATTTT.